This passage covers 18 T cell receptor beta chains from one sample sequenced in a study of OX40 agonist ivuxolimab in advanced cancers. Libraries were prepared by immunoSEQ multiplex PCR; TCRdb keeps only in-frame clonotypes and omits some of them. Of some 67,000 clones in the sample, more than 65% were seen once. Sequences were derived from CD4+ or CD8+ T cells sorted from blood, sampled in a trial of the OX40 agonist ivuxolimab. The source is an adult with an advanced solid tumor such as melanoma, head and neck, liver or kidney cancer.

This chain links TRBV7-9 with TRBJ2-7, with 9 bases identical to TRBD1. The V gene's germline CDR1 is SEHNR and CDR2 FQNEAQ (reference sequence). The CDR3 totals 15 residues. With V trimmed by 1 base and J by 3 bases, 4 bases remained unmatched. The CDR3 bases are TGTGCCAGCAGCTTAGACCGACAGGGGGGCTACGAGCAGTACTTC. Amino acid sequence: CASSLDRQGGYEQYF.

Only a few counts were recorded for this clone. The chain uses TRBV11-2 and TRBJ2-7; 7 positions agree with TRBD1. Germline CDR1 reads SGHAT; CDR2 reads FQNNGV. V was pared by 1 base and J by 2 bases, with 5 bases of the junction left unmatched. This CDR3 has 15 residues. The CDR3 protein is CASSLADRPTYEQYF. CDR3 in DNA: TGTGCCAGCAGCTTAGCGGACAGGCCGACCTACGAGCAGTACTTC.

The chain is built from TRBV7-2 and TRBJ1-5; D not certain. Germline CDR1 reads SGHTA; CDR2 reads FQGNSA. The CDR3 runs to 14 residues. Trimming stripped 5 bases from V and 6 bases from J, with 14 bases between. CDR3 amino acids: CASSPDAGGQPQHF. CDR3 in DNA: TGTGCCAGCAGCCCCGACGCGGGCGGTCAGCCCCAGCATTTT.

V usage is TRBV5-1 and J usage is TRBJ1-6; no firm D call. Germline V gene sequence: CDR1 SGHRS, CDR2 YFSETQ. Between the trimmed V and J ends, which lost 5 bases and 10 bases, there was a span of 19 bases. The CDR3 sequence is 15 residues long. The CDR3 protein is CASSFVGDSTSPLHF. The CDR3 nucleotides read TGCGCCAGCAGTTTCGTGGGAGATTCGACCTCACCCCTCCACTTT.

The V gene is TRBV7-8, the J gene TRBJ1-5; D unresolved. CDR3 size: 12 residues. V dropped 5 bases and J dropped 5 bases, with 7 bases sitting between them. The V gene's germline CDR1 is SGHVS and CDR2 FQNEAQ. CDR3 bases: TGTGCCAGCAGCGATGGGGATCAGCCCCAGCATTTT. Translating gives CASSDGDQPQHF.

The V gene is TRBV5-5, the J gene TRBJ2-2; D gene unclear. The V and J ends lost 0 bases and 8 bases respectively, with 14 bases between them. This CDR3 region has 15 residues. CDR1 is SGHKS, CDR2 YYEKEE, per germline (reference sequence). CDR3 loop: CASSLAGSVMGELFF. The CDR3 nucleotides are TGTGCCAGCAGCTTGGCCGGGTCCGTTATGGGGGAGCTGTTTTTT.

The V and J genes are TRBV18 and TRBJ2-2, with TRBD1 matching over 9 bases. J was trimmed by 4 bases and V by 6 bases; bases with no gene match: 9. The length of the CDR3 is 16 residues. CDR1 is KGHSH, CDR2 LQKENI, per germline. The CDR3 DNA sequence: TGTGCCAGCTCCACCGGGACAGGGACGGGCACCGGGGAGCTGTTTTTT. Amino acids: CASSTGTGTGTGELFF.

This clone turned up a few times. V gene TRBV2 combines with J gene TRBJ1-5; D is unclear. Germline CDR1 and CDR2: SNHLY and FYNNEI. V shed 4 bases and J shed 2 bases, with 9 bases lying between them. CDR3 length: 14 amino acids. The CDR3 bases are TGTGCCAGCAGTGTAGCAGGTGGCAATCAGCCCCAGCATTTT. Translating it yields CASSVAGGNQPQHF.

The rearrangement links TRBV4-1 to TRBJ2-6; either TRBD1 or TRBD2 may fit D (5 bases each). CDR3 length: 18 amino acids. V was cut by 8 bases and J by 0 bases, with 20 bases left in between. The germline V gene has CDR1 MGHRA and CDR2 YSYEKL. The CDR3, as DNA: TGCGCCAGCCGACCCGGGGCTCTCGGTAGCTCTGGGGCCAACGTCCTGACTTTC. It yields the protein CASRPGALGSSGANVLTF.

On this clone itself: One end of the junction fails to match germline, which may point to a read error. Other DNA sequences from this sample encode an identical CDR3 as well. This chain joins TRBV4-1 and TRBJ2-3; D uncertain. Germline-derived CDR1 and CDR2 are MGHRA and YSYEKL. The CDR3 covers 14 residues. CDR3: CASSQATVTDTQYF. The DNA for the CDR3 is TGCGCCAGTAGCCAAGCCACAGTCACAGATACGCAGTATTTT.

The rearrangement joins TRBV5-1 to TRBJ2-1; D gene unclear. V lost 5 bases and J 3 bases, leaving 12 bases between the germline ends. The CDR3 extends over 14 amino acids. Germline CDR1 and CDR2: SGHRS and YFSETQ. This CDR3 is CASSAWADYNEQFF. CDR3 nucleotide sequence: TGCGCCAGCAGTGCCTGGGCTGACTACAATGAGCAGTTCTTC.

The chain couples TRBV7-9 to TRBJ2-5, with D maybe TRBD2 (6 bases). The CDR3 length is 12 residues. Germline CDR1 SEHNR, CDR2 FQNEAQ (reference sequence). V was clipped by 3 bases and J by 5 bases, with 7 bases between them. This chain's CDR3 is CASSLAGETQYF. The CDR3 DNA reads as TGTGCCAGCAGCTTGGCGGGGGAGACCCAGTACTTC.

The V call is TRBV6-5, the J call TRBJ1-2; 11 bases map to TRBD1. V shed 6 bases and J 8 bases; nucleotides not matched to a gene: 8. Germline values: CDR1 MNHEY, CDR2 SVGAGI. This CDR3 comprises 14 residues. CDR3 nucleotides: TGTGCCAGCAGCTCCGGACAGGGGGCGCGAGGCTACACCTTC. Translating gives CASSSGQGARGYTF.

The gene calls are TRBV12-2 and TRBJ1-2; the table's D call TRBD1 went unverified against the DNA. TRBV12-2 is an annotated pseudogene. The CDR3 length is 16 residues. CDR3 region: CASRLPEPGQLYGYTF. The CDR3, as DNA: TGTGCAAGTCGCTTACCCGAACCGGGACAGCTTTATGGCTACACCTTC.

The chain uses TRBV6-4 and TRBJ2-3, with TRBD2 identical over 7 bases. The germline V gene encodes CDR1 MRHNA and CDR2 SNTAGT. This CDR3 is built from 15 residues. V dropped 4 bases and J dropped 0; count of bases not matched to a gene: 4. The CDR3 DNA sequence: TGTGCCAGCAGTGTCTCAGCGGGGAGCACAGATACGCAGTATTTT. Protein: CASSVSAGSTDTQYF.

This chain connects TRBV2 to TRBJ2-5; D remains ambiguous. CDR1 is SNHLY and CDR2 is FYNNEI in the germline V gene. The CDR3 is 13 residues long. V was clipped by 8 bases and J by 2 bases, with 12 bases between them. CDR3 in amino acids: CASPNENQETQYF. CDR3 DNA: TGTGCCAGCCCAAACGAGAATCAAGAGACCCAGTACTTC.

This clone appeared a single time. The chain couples TRBV30 to TRBJ1-4; D might be TRBD1 (6 bases). Per the germline V gene, CDR1 is GTSNPN and CDR2 is SVGIG (reference sequence). CDR3 size: 14 residues. V was trimmed by 1 base and J by 4 bases, leaving 10 bases between them. The CDR3, as DNA: TGTGCCTGGAGTGACAGGGTCATTAATGAAAAACTGTTTTTT. This gives the protein CAWSDRVINEKLFF.

Only one count was recorded for this clone. V is TRBV19 and J is TRBJ1-1; TRBD1 matches at 8 bases. This CDR3 contains 17 residues. V trimming: 7 bases; J trimming: 2 bases; junction bases outside the gene matches: 15. CDR1 and CDR2 from the germline V gene are LNHDA and SQIVND (reference sequence). CDR3 nucleotide sequence: TGTGCCAGTAATCCGGACAGGGTGAGTCCGGGCAACACTGAAGCTTTCTTT. Protein sequence: CASNPDRVSPGNTEAFF.